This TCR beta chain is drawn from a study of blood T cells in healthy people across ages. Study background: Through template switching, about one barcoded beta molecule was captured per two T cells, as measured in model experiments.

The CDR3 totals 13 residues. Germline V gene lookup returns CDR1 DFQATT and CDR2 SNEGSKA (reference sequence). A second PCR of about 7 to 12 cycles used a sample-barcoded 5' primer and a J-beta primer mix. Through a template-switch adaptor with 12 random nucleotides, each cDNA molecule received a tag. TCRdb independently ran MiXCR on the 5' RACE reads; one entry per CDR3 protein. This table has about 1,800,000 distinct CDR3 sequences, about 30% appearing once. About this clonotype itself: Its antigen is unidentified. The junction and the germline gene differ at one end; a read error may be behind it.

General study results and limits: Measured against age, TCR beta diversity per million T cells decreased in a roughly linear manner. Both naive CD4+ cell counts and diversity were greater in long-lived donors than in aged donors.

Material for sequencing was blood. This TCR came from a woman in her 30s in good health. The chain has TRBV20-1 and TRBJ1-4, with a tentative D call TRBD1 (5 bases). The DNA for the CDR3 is TGCAGTGCCCTCGGGGCAGGGAATGAAAAACGGTTTTTT. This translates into CSALGAGNEKRFF.